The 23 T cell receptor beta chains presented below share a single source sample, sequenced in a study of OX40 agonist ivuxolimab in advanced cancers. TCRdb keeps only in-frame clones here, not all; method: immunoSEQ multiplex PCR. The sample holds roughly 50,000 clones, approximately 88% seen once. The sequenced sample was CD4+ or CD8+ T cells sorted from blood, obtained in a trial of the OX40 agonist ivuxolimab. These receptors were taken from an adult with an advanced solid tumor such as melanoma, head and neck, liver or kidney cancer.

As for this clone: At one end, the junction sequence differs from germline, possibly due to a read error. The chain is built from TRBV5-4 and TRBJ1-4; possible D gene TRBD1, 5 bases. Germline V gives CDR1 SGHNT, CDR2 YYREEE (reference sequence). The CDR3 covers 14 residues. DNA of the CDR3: TGTGCCAGCAACTTGGGCGGGACCGATGAAAAACTGTTTTTT. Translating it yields CASNLGGTDEKLFF.

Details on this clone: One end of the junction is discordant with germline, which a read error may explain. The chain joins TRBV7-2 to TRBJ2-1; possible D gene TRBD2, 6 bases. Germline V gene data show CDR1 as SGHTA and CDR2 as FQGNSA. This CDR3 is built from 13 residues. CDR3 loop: CANSLGGSVEQFF. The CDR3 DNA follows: TGTGCCAACAGCTTAGGAGGGTCAGTAGAGCAGTTCTTC.

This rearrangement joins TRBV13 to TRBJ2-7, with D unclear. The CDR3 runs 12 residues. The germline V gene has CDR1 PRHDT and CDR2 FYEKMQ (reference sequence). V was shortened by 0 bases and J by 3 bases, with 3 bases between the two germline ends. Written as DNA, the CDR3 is TGTGCCAGCAGCTTAGGAAGCTACGAGCAGTACTTC. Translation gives CASSLGSYEQYF.

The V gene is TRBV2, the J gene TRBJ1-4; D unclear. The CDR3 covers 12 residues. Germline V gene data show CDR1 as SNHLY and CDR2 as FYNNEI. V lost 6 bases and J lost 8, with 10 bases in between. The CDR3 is CASRKLGEKLFF. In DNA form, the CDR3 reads TGTGCCAGCAGAAAACTAGGGGAAAAACTGTTTTTT.

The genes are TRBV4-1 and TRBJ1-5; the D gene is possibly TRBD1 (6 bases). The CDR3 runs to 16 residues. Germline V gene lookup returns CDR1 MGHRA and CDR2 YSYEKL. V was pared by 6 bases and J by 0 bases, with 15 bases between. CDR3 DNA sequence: TGCGCCAGCAGTCAGGACAGCACGAATAGCAATCAGCCCCAGCATTTT. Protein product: CASSQDSTNSNQPQHF.

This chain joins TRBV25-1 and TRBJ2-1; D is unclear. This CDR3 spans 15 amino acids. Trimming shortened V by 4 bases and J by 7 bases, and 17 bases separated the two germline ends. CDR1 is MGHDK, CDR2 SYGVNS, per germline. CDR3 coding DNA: TGTGCCAGCAGTGGGTTTAGGGCCTATGGTAATGAGCAGTTCTTC. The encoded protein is CASSGFRAYGNEQFF.

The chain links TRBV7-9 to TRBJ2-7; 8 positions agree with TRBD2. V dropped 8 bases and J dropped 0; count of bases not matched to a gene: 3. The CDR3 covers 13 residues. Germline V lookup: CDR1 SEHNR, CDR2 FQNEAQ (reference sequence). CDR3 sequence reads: CASRSGSSYEQYF. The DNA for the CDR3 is TGTGCCAGCCGGAGCGGGAGCTCCTACGAGCAGTACTTC.

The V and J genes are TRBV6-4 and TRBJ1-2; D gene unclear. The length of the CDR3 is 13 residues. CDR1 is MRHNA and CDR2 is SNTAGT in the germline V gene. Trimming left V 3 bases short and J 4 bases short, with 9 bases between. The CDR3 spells CASSEYPAYGYTF. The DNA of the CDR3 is TGTGCCAGCAGTGAATATCCGGCCTATGGCTACACCTTC.

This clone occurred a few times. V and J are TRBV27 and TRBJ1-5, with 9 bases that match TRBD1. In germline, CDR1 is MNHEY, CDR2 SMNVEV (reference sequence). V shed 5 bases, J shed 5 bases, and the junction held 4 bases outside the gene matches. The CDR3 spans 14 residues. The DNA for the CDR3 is TGTGCCAGCAGTATTCGGACAGGGGATCAGCCCCAGCATTTT. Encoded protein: CASSIRTGDQPQHF.

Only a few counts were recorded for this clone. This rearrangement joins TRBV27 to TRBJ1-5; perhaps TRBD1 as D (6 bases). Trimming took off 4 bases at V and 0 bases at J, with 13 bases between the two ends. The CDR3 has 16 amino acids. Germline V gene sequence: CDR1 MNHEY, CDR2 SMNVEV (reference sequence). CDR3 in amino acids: CASSSGAGYSNQPQHF. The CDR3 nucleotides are TGTGCCAGCAGTTCAGGGGCGGGATATAGCAATCAGCCCCAGCATTTT.

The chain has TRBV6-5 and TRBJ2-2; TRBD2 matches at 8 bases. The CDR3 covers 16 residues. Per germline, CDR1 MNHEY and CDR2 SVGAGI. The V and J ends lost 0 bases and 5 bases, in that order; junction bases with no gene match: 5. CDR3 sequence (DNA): TGTGCCAGCAGTTACTCCAGCGGGGGTTGGACCGGGGAGCTGTTTTTT. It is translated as CASSYSSGGWTGELFF.

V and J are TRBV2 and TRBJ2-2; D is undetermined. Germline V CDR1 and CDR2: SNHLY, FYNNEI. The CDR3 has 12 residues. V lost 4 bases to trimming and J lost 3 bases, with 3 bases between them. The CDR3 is CASSGDTGELFF. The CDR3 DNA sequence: TGTGCCAGCAGTGGGGACACCGGGGAGCTGTTTTTT.

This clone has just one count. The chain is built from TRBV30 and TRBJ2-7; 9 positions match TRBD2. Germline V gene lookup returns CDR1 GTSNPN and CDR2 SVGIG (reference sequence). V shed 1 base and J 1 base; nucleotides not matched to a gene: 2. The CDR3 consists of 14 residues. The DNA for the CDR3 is TGTGCCTGGAGTGCTGCGGGAGGGTCCTACGAGCAGTACTTC. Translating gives CAWSAAGGSYEQYF.

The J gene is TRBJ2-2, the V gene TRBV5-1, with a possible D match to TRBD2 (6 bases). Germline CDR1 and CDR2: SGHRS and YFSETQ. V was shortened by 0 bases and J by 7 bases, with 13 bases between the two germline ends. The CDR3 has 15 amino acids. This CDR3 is CASSLGLERIGELFF. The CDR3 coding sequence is TGCGCCAGCAGCTTGGGACTAGAAAGGATCGGGGAGCTGTTTTTT.

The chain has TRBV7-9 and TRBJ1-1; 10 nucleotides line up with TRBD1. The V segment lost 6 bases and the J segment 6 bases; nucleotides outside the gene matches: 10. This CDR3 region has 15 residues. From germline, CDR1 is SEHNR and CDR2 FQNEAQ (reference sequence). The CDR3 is CASRSTGGETPEAFF. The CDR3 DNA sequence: TGTGCCAGCAGGTCGACAGGGGGCGAGACTCCTGAAGCTTTCTTT.

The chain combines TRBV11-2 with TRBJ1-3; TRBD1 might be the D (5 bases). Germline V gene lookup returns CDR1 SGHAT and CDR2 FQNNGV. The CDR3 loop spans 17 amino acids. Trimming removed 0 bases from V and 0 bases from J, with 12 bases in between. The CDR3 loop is CASSLDLSQGSGNTIYF. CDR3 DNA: TGTGCCAGCAGCTTAGATCTGAGTCAGGGCTCTGGAAACACCATATATTTT.

The DNA for the CDR3 is TGTGCCAGCAGTTACTCAGTGAGTGCTCTCAATGAGCAGTTCTTC. Amino acids: CASSYSVSALNEQFF. The chain links TRBV6-5 to TRBJ2-1; D uncertain. The CDR3 totals 15 residues. The V end was cut by 0 bases, the J end by 6 bases, with 12 bases between. Germline assignment: CDR1 MNHEY and CDR2 SVGAGI.

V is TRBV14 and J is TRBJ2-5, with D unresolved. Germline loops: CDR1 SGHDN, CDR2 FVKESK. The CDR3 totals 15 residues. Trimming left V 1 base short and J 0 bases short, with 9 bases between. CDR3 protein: CASSQGLMYQETQYF. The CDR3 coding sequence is TGTGCCAGCAGCCAAGGATTGATGTACCAAGAGACCCAGTACTTC.

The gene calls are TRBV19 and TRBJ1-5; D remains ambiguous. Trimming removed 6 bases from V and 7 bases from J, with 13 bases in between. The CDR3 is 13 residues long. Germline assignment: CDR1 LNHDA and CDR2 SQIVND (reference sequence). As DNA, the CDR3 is TGTGCCAGTAGAGACTTGGCTGGGCAGCCCCAGCATTTT. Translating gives CASRDLAGQPQHF. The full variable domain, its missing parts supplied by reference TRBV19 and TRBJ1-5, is DGGITQSPKYLFRKEGQNVTLSCEQNLNHDAMYWYRQDPGQGLRLIYYSQIVNDFQKGDIAEGYSVSREKKESFPLTVTSAQKNPTAFYLCASRDLAGQPQHFGDGTRLSIL.

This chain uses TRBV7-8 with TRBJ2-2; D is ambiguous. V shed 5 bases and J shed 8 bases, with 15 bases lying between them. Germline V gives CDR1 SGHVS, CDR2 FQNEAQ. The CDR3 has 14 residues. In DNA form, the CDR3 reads TGTGCCAGCAGCCCCTATAGTGGGCTGGGGGAGCTGTTTTTT. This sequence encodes CASSPYSGLGELFF.

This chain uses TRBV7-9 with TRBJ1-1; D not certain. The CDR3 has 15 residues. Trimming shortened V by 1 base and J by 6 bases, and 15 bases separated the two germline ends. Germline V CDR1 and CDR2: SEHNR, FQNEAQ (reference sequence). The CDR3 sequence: CASSLGLGIAAEAFF. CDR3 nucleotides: TGTGCCAGCAGCTTAGGTTTAGGGATTGCGGCTGAAGCTTTCTTT.

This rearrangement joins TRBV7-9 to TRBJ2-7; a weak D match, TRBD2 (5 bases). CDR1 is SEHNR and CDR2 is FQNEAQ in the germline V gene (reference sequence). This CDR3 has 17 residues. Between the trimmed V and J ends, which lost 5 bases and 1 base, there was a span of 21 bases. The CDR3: CASSPDPSAVKSYEQYF. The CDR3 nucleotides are TGTGCCAGCAGCCCCGACCCGTCAGCGGTAAAGTCCTACGAGCAGTACTTC.

The CDR3 nucleotides read TGTGCCAGCAGCTTAGCGTGGGGCGAGCAGTACGTC. Protein sequence: CASSLAWGEQYV. The V and J genes are TRBV11-2 and TRBJ2-7; D unclear. The CDR3 consists of 12 residues. V was clipped by 1 base and J by 6 bases, with 7 bases between them. Germline assignment: CDR1 SGHAT and CDR2 FQNNGV.